The 13 T cell receptor beta chains below come from one sample, sequenced in a study of cytomegalovirus exposure and HLA in healthy donors. Measured with immunoSEQ multiplex PCR; TCRdb has only the in-frame clones, and not every one. The table includes roughly 250,000 clones, 70% to 90% detected once. The sample was PBMCs. These receptors were obtained from a woman younger than 45 in good health and CMV-seropositive.

The genes are TRBV10-3 and TRBJ2-3; 10 bases line up with TRBD2. CDR1 and CDR2 (germline): ENHRY, SYGVKD. This CDR3 has 18 residues. J gave up 4 bases and V 4 bases, and 14 bases lay outside the gene matches. CDR3: CAISGALAGVDFADTQYF. The CDR3 nucleotides read TGTGCCATCAGTGGGGCGCTAGCGGGAGTCGATTTTGCAGATACGCAGTATTTT.

To note about this clone: Other DNA sequences from this sample encode an identical CDR3 as well. The chain is built from TRBV5-1 and TRBJ2-1; 10 bases line up with TRBD2. Germline V lookup: CDR1 SGHRS, CDR2 YFSETQ. The CDR3 spans 15 residues. J lost 6 bases, V lost 0 bases, and 3 bases had no gene match. As DNA, the CDR3 is TGCGCCAGCAGCTTGGCTAGCGGGAGAGGCAATGAGCAGTTCTTC. Protein sequence: CASSLASGRGNEQFF.

This clone was counted a single time. The V gene is TRBV27, the J gene TRBJ2-6, with a weak D call TRBD2 (6 bases). CDR3 length: 16 residues. V was cut by 5 bases and J by 0 bases, with 11 bases left in between. Germline CDR1 is MNHEY and CDR2 is SMNVEV (reference sequence). The CDR3 sequence: CASSPRGDSGANVLTF. In DNA form, the CDR3 reads TGTGCCAGCAGTCCCCGCGGGGACTCTGGGGCCAACGTCCTGACTTTC.

The rearrangement joins TRBV13 to TRBJ2-2, with D possibly TRBD2 on 5 matching bases. CDR3 length equals 17 residues. Germline V CDR1 and CDR2: PRHDT, FYEKMQ (reference sequence). Between the trimmed V and J ends, which lost 2 bases and 4 bases, there was a span of 17 bases. CDR3 DNA sequence: TGTGCCAGCAGCTTATCCAGTCTGGTTGCGGGCACCGGGGAGCTGTTTTTT. Translated, it gives CASSLSSLVAGTGELFF.

The chain carries TRBV6-1 and TRBJ2-7, with TRBD2 matching 10 bases. V shed 5 bases and J 0 bases; nucleotides not matched to a gene: 4. Germline V gene data show CDR1 as MNHNS and CDR2 as SASEGT. This CDR3 is 15 amino acids long. Here the CDR3 reads CASSTVAGGSYEQYF. Written as DNA, the CDR3 is TGTGCCAGCAGTACAGTAGCGGGGGGCTCCTACGAGCAGTACTTC.

This chain uses TRBV18 with TRBJ1-1; 8 bases fit TRBD1. Trimming took 5 bases from V and 2 from J; bases not matched to a gene: 7. The CDR3 sequence is 15 residues long. Germline V gives CDR1 KGHSH, CDR2 LQKENI. CDR3 region: CASSTTGGGNTEAFF. DNA for the CDR3: TGTGCCAGCTCAACAACAGGGGGAGGAAACACTGAAGCTTTCTTT.

DNA for the CDR3: TGTGCCAGCAGCTTAGGTCCAGACAGGGGTGAACAGCCCCAGCATTTT. Amino acid sequence: CASSLGPDRGEQPQHF. V is TRBV7-9 and J is TRBJ1-5; 8 nucleotides agree with TRBD1. The length of the CDR3 is 16 residues. The V gene end was trimmed by 1 base and the J gene end by 7 bases; junction bases not matched to a gene: 9. Germline CDR1 is SEHNR and CDR2 is FQNEAQ (reference sequence).

The chain is built from TRBV11-3 and TRBJ2-7, with D perhaps TRBD1 (5 bases). With 4 bases removed from V and 0 bases from J, the gap between germline ends came to 13 bases. The V gene's germline CDR1 is SGHNT and CDR2 YENEEA. CDR3 length equals 15 residues. Here the CDR3 DNA reads TGTGCCAGCAGCTACTCACAGGACAACTCCTACGAGCAGTACTTC. Its protein product is CASSYSQDNSYEQYF.

The CDR3 here is CASSGRGREIRATEAFF. CDR3 DNA: TGTGCCAGCAGCGGTAGGGGGAGGGAGATTAGGGCCACTGAAGCTTTCTTT. This sequence joins TRBV7-8 and TRBJ1-1, with a possible D match to TRBD1 (6 bases). The CDR3 sequence is 17 residues long. The germline V gene has CDR1 SGHVS and CDR2 FQNEAQ. V was clipped by 5 bases and J by 4 bases, with 23 bases between them.

The chain joins TRBV30 to TRBJ2-1; D gene uncertain. V lost 0 bases and J lost 6, with 12 bases in between. The CDR3 is 14 residues long. CDR1 and CDR2 from the germline V gene are GTSNPN and SVGIG (reference sequence). The CDR3 sequence is CAWSVLQASNEQFF. The DNA of the CDR3 is TGTGCCTGGAGTGTACTTCAGGCCAGCAATGAGCAGTTCTTC.

Only one count was recorded for this clone. The rearrangement links TRBV4-2 to TRBJ2-2, with 8 bases lining up with TRBD2. Looked up from germline, CDR1 is LGHNA and CDR2 is YNFKEQ. The CDR3 is made up of 14 amino acids. V dropped 9 bases and J dropped 6; count of bases not matched to a gene: 9. CDR3 coding DNA: TGTGCCAGTTTCAACGGGAGGGATTCCGGGGAGCTGTTTTTT. It is translated as CASFNGRDSGELFF.

This chain joins TRBV11-3 and TRBJ1-1; D possibly corresponds to TRBD1 (6 bases). The CDR3 spans 15 residues. Per the germline V gene, CDR1 is SGHNT and CDR2 is YENEEA. Deletions cut 5 bases from V and 0 bases from J, with 13 bases between. The CDR3: CASSLMTGMNTEAFF. The CDR3 coding sequence is TGTGCCAGCAGCCTCATGACAGGAATGAACACTGAAGCTTTCTTT. The entire variable domain, with the rest obtained from reference TRBV11-3 and TRBJ1-1, is as follows: EAGVVQSPRYKIIEKKQPVAFWCNPISGHNTLYWYLQNLGQGPELLIRYENEEAVDDSQLPKDRFSAERLKGVDSTLKIQPAELGDSAVYLCASSLMTGMNTEAFFGQGTRLTVV.

This chain uses TRBV15 with TRBJ1-1; 7 bases map to TRBD1. J gave up 4 bases and V 3 bases, and 5 bases lay outside the gene matches. The CDR3 consists of 14 residues. Germline CDR1 LNHNV, CDR2 YYDKDF (reference sequence). CDR3 nucleotide sequence: TGTGCCACCAGCAGTGGAAACAGGGGCACTGAAGCTTTCTTT. Encoded protein: CATSSGNRGTEAFF.